The 32 T cell receptor beta chains given below trace back to one sample, sequenced in a study of long-term antiretroviral therapy in people with HIV. A v3.0 immunoSEQ assay was performed at survey level. Profiling relied on immunoSEQ multiplex PCR, and the TCRdb table lists in-frame clones only, not all of them. The profile shows about 21,000 clones, just over 90% of them singletons. Source: unsorted PBMCs, taken 4.2 to 4.5 years before starting antiretroviral therapy. All receptors come from a woman aged 25 to 39 with HIV.

This chain's CDR3 is CASSPGRWRSSGNTIYF. The CDR3 DNA reads as TGTGCCAGTAGCCCGGGGAGGTGGAGGAGCTCTGGAAACACCATATATTTT. This chain joins TRBV19 and TRBJ1-3; D ambiguous. The CDR3 contains 17 residues. The ends were cut back, 6 bases at V and 0 bases at J, with 18 bases in the middle. Germline CDR1 and CDR2: LNHDA and SQIVND (reference sequence).

The chain employs TRBV11-2 and TRBJ1-6; D is possibly TRBD1 (5 bases). Germline V gene lookup returns CDR1 SGHAT and CDR2 FQNNGV. Trimming removed 3 bases at V and 14 bases at J, with 14 bases between. The CDR3 covers 13 residues. CDR3 loop: CASSFMGELTLHF. The CDR3 region has the DNA TGTGCCAGCAGCTTCATGGGGGAGTTAACCCTCCACTTT.

The chain recombines TRBV2 with TRBJ1-5, with D hard to call. Trimming stripped 5 bases from V and 2 bases from J, with 10 bases between. The CDR3 totals 14 residues. Germline values: CDR1 SNHLY, CDR2 FYNNEI. CDR3 residues: CASSSGRGNQPQHF. In nucleotides, the CDR3 is TGTGCCAGCAGTTCCGGGAGGGGCAATCAGCCCCAGCATTTT.

The gene calls are TRBV18 and TRBJ1-1; maybe TRBD1 (6 bases). Germline CDR1 reads KGHSH; CDR2 reads LQKENI. The V end lost 2 bases, the J end lost 6 bases, and 16 bases lay between the germline ends. This CDR3 has 15 amino acids. CDR3 sequence reads: CASSPARDKGAEAFF. The CDR3 coding sequence is TGTGCCAGCTCACCAGCTCGGGACAAAGGAGCTGAAGCTTTCTTT.

The rearrangement uses TRBV27 and TRBJ1-2, with 11 bases aligning to TRBD1. The germline gives CDR1 MNHEY, CDR2 SMNVEV (reference sequence). The V gene end was trimmed by 0 bases and the J gene end by 5 bases; junction bases not matched to a gene: 5. The CDR3 totals 16 residues. CDR3: CASSLSRGQGAYGYTF. The DNA of the CDR3 is TGTGCCAGCAGTTTATCCCGAGGACAGGGGGCTTATGGCTACACCTTC.

The chain carries TRBV4-2 and TRBJ1-2; D is possibly TRBD1 (5 bases). V was shortened by 9 bases and J by 5 bases, with 19 bases between the two germline ends. This CDR3 has 14 amino acids. Germline CDR1 and CDR2: LGHNA and YNFKEQ. For the CDR3, the DNA is TGTGCCAGTGCAGGGCAGGGCTTGGAGTATGGCTACACCTTC. The encoded protein is CASAGQGLEYGYTF.

The chain has TRBV18 and TRBJ2-7, with 9 bases matching TRBD1. V shed 6 bases and J 2 bases; nucleotides not matched to a gene: 5. The CDR3 loop spans 14 amino acids. In germline, CDR1 is KGHSH, CDR2 LQKENI. CDR3 nucleotides: TGTGCCAGCTCCCCGGGACAGGGTCCCTACGAGCAGTACTTC. Protein sequence: CASSPGQGPYEQYF.

The chain carries TRBV11-2 and TRBJ1-1; D ambiguous. This CDR3 comprises 14 residues. Germline V gene data show CDR1 as SGHAT and CDR2 as FQNNGV. Trimming shortened V by 3 bases and J by 0 bases, and 8 bases separated the two germline ends. The CDR3 DNA sequence: TGTGCCAGCAGCTTCTCCAGTTTGAACACTGAAGCTTTCTTT. Protein sequence: CASSFSSLNTEAFF.

The chain uses TRBV29-1 and TRBJ2-7; D might be TRBD1 (6 bases). The CDR3 consists of 15 residues. Trimming pared 1 base from V and 2 bases from J, leaving 15 bases between. CDR1 is SQVTM, CDR2 ANQGSEA, per germline. The CDR3 sequence is CSVEVDRSTPYEQYF. CDR3 in DNA: TGCAGCGTTGAAGTTGACAGGTCAACGCCCTACGAGCAGTACTTC.

The chain recombines TRBV7-9 with TRBJ2-5; the match to TRBD1 covers 7 bases. The CDR3 covers 14 residues. V trimming: 8 bases; J trimming: 5 bases; junction bases outside the gene matches: 11. Germline lookup yields CDR1 SEHNR and CDR2 FQNEAQ (reference sequence). CDR3 nucleotides: TGTGCCAGCGTCATGGCAGGGGGTAGGGAGACCCAGTACTTC. This encodes CASVMAGGRETQYF.

The chain couples TRBV7-9 to TRBJ2-2; tentatively, D is TRBD1 (5 bases). The CDR3 consists of 15 residues. The ends were cut back, 7 bases at V and 0 bases at J, with 12 bases in the middle. CDR1 SEHNR and CDR2 FQNEAQ come from the germline V gene (reference sequence). The CDR3 sequence: CASIKTASNTGELFF. The CDR3 region has the DNA TGTGCCAGCATCAAGACAGCCTCGAACACCGGGGAGCTGTTTTTT.

J is TRBJ2-2 and V is TRBV7-9; D remains ambiguous. The V gene's germline CDR1 is SEHNR and CDR2 FQNEAQ (reference sequence). Deletions cut 2 bases from V and 3 bases from J, with 7 bases between. This CDR3 has 14 amino acids. CDR3 region: CASSLWQDTGELFF. As DNA, the CDR3 is TGTGCCAGCAGCTTATGGCAGGACACCGGGGAGCTGTTTTTT.

The J gene is TRBJ2-7, the V gene TRBV6-5; D unclear. Germline-derived CDR1 and CDR2 are MNHEY and SVGAGI. Trimming shortened V by 2 bases and J by 0 bases, and 8 bases separated the two germline ends. This CDR3 region has 14 residues. This CDR3 is CASSYGTDSYEQYF. The CDR3 bases are TGTGCCAGCAGTTACGGTACAGACTCCTACGAGCAGTACTTC.

The chain has TRBV9 and TRBJ1-4; D unclear. Germline CDR1 is SGDLS and CDR2 is YYNGEE. Trimming pared 3 bases from V and 0 bases from J, leaving 18 bases between. The CDR3 is 18 amino acids. CDR3 DNA sequence: TGTGCCAGCAGCGCCCTCCCCGGGCAGGACGCAACTAATGAAAAACTGTTTTTT. It encodes CASSALPGQDATNEKLFF.

This clone was picked up a small number of times. This chain uses TRBV30 with TRBJ1-6, with D maybe TRBD1 (5 bases). In germline, CDR1 is GTSNPN, CDR2 SVGIG (reference sequence). Trimming left V 6 bases short and J 5 bases short, with 17 bases between. This CDR3 contains 15 residues. DNA of the CDR3: TGTGCCTGCCCGCGGGCTGGGGCACATAATTCACCCCTCCACTTT. This encodes CACPRAGAHNSPLHF.

V gene TRBV5-1 combines with J gene TRBJ1-1, with a weak D call TRBD1 (5 bases). Trimming removed 0 bases at V and 2 bases at J, with 11 bases between. The germline gives CDR1 SGHRS, CDR2 YFSETQ. CDR3 size: 15 residues. CDR3 protein: CASSLGAGGNTEAFF. DNA of the CDR3: TGCGCCAGCAGCTTGGGAGCGGGGGGAAACACTGAAGCTTTCTTT.

The V gene is TRBV5-1, the J gene TRBJ2-4; tentative D call: TRBD1 (5 bases). CDR1 SGHRS and CDR2 YFSETQ come from the germline V gene. V was shortened by 3 bases and J by 5 bases, with 15 bases between the two germline ends. The CDR3 is 15 amino acids. The CDR3 sequence: CASSSPDRAQNIQYF. The CDR3 DNA reads as TGCGCCAGCAGCTCCCCCGACAGAGCTCAAAACATTCAGTACTTC.

The chain uses TRBV27 and TRBJ1-5, with D possibly being TRBD1 (5 bases). This CDR3 contains 14 residues. Germline CDR1 and CDR2: MNHEY and SMNVEV (reference sequence). Trimming shortened V by 5 bases and J by 6 bases, and 14 bases separated the two germline ends. The CDR3 region is CASSPWTRGQPQHF. The DNA for the CDR3 is TGTGCCAGCAGTCCCTGGACGAGGGGTCAGCCCCAGCATTTT.

The rearrangement joins TRBV5-1 to TRBJ1-5; D remains ambiguous. V lost 0 bases and J lost 1, with 8 bases in between. Per germline, CDR1 SGHRS and CDR2 YFSETQ. This CDR3 spans 15 amino acids. CDR3 bases: TGCGCCAGCAGCTTGGATCCGGGGAGCAATCAGCCCCAGCATTTT. Translation: CASSLDPGSNQPQHF.

The chain employs TRBV19 and TRBJ1-6; D might be TRBD1 (5 bases). Germline lookup yields CDR1 LNHDA and CDR2 SQIVND (reference sequence). V lost 4 bases, J lost 9 bases, and 10 bases lay in between. CDR3 size: 13 residues. CDR3 region: CASSTQGPSPLHF. The CDR3 bases are TGTGCCAGTAGTACTCAGGGACCTTCACCCCTCCACTTT.

V gene TRBV2 combines with J gene TRBJ1-2; D might be TRBD1 (6 bases). With 3 bases removed from V and 3 bases from J, the gap between germline ends came to 8 bases. Per germline, CDR1 SNHLY and CDR2 FYNNEI. The length of the CDR3 is 13 residues. Here the CDR3 reads CASSDRGDYGYTF. The DNA for the CDR3 is TGTGCCAGCAGTGACAGGGGCGACTATGGCTACACCTTC.

The genes are TRBV6-6 and TRBJ2-7, with D uncertain. CDR3 length: 15 residues. Germline assignment: CDR1 MNHNY and CDR2 SVGAGI (reference sequence). V lost 2 bases and J lost 3, with 14 bases in between. For the CDR3, the DNA is TGTGCCAGCAGTTACCTTCAGGCGGACGGCTACGAGCAGTACTTC. It translates to CASSYLQADGYEQYF.

The chain combines TRBV7-2 with TRBJ1-2, with 12 bases lining up with TRBD1. V lost 3 bases, J lost 9 bases, and 8 bases stayed unmatched. The CDR3 runs to 15 residues. From germline, CDR1 is SGHTA and CDR2 FQGNSA. CDR3 nucleotide sequence: TGTGCCAGCAGCTTGGGATCCGGGACAGGGGGCCGCTACACCTTC. It translates to CASSLGSGTGGRYTF.

The table lists this clone with a count of one. The chain is built from TRBV27 and TRBJ1-3; D is perhaps TRBD1 (5 bases). The CDR3 contains 13 residues. CDR1 MNHEY and CDR2 SMNVEV come from the germline V gene (reference sequence). V gave up 5 bases and J gave up 8 bases, with 13 bases separating them. CDR3 loop: CASSKTAVHTIYF. The CDR3 DNA is TGTGCCAGCAGTAAGACAGCAGTCCACACCATATATTTT.

The chain links TRBV5-4 to TRBJ2-4; no reliable D call. Germline V gives CDR1 SGHNT, CDR2 YYREEE (reference sequence). Trimming cost V 0 bases and J 7 bases, with 14 bases left between them. This CDR3 spans 15 amino acids. As DNA, the CDR3 is TGTGCCAGCAGCTTGGGTGACGGCAAGGGTAACATTCAGTACTTC. This gives the protein CASSLGDGKGNIQYF.

This clone was observed once. The chain employs TRBV4-3 and TRBJ1-1; D remains unclear. The CDR3 is 14 residues long. Germline CDR1 LGHNA, CDR2 YSLEER. V shed 1 base and J shed 11 bases, with 17 bases lying between them. CDR3 region: CASSQGTPVWGAFF. CDR3 DNA sequence: TGCGCCAGCAGCCAAGGTACCCCGGTTTGGGGTGCTTTCTTT.

The chain recombines TRBV4-1 with TRBJ1-5; TRBD1 matches 10 bases. The CDR3 is 19 amino acids. The germline V gene encodes CDR1 MGHRA and CDR2 YSYEKL. V lost 4 bases, J lost 2 bases, and 14 bases stayed unmatched. The CDR3 DNA follows: TGCGCCAGCAGCCCATCTTTGGGACAGGGGATATCGGGCAATCAGCCCCAGCATTTT. This translates into CASSPSLGQGISGNQPQHF.

The chain is built from TRBV4-3 and TRBJ1-5, with D perhaps TRBD1 (6 bases). Trimming shortened V by 0 bases and J by 5 bases, and 11 bases separated the two germline ends. The germline V gene has CDR1 LGHNA and CDR2 YSLEER. The CDR3 spans 15 residues. The chain's CDR3 is CASSQDGGRDQPQHF. The DNA of the CDR3 is TGCGCCAGCAGCCAAGATGGGGGGCGCGATCAGCCCCAGCATTTT.

The chain is built from TRBV6-5 and TRBJ2-7; either TRBD1 or TRBD2 may supply D (6 bases each). CDR1 is MNHEY and CDR2 is SVGAGI in the germline V gene. V lost 6 bases and J 1 base, leaving 16 bases between the germline ends. The CDR3 runs 15 residues. As DNA, the CDR3 is TGTGCCAGCAGCTCCCACGGGGGACAATCCTACGAGCAGTACTTC. Translated: CASSSHGGQSYEQYF.

The CDR3 DNA sequence: TGTGCCAGCAGCGCAAGCGGGGGGCCTTACAATGAGCAGTTCTTC. This sequence encodes CASSASGGPYNEQFF. The chain recombines TRBV9 with TRBJ2-1; 9 nucleotides line up with TRBD2. Germline lookup yields CDR1 SGDLS and CDR2 YYNGEE. This CDR3 contains 15 residues. Trimming removed 3 bases from V and 4 bases from J; junction bases left unmatched: 5.

This chain uses TRBV7-2 with TRBJ2-3; the D gene is possibly TRBD2 (5 bases). The CDR3 runs 15 residues. V was trimmed by 1 base and J by 1 base, leaving 9 bases between them. CDR1 is SGHTA and CDR2 is FQGNSA in the germline V gene. The CDR3, as DNA: TGTGCCAGCAGCTTAGGAGACGGGGGCACAGATACGCAGTATTTT. Encoded protein: CASSLGDGGTDTQYF.

Sample share makes this clone medium-sized. The chain has TRBV4-3 and TRBJ1-6; maybe TRBD1 (5 bases). V shed 1 base and J shed 14 bases, with 15 bases lying between them. The germline V gene has CDR1 LGHNA and CDR2 YSLEER. The CDR3 is made up of 14 amino acids. Here the CDR3 reads CASSQVQGSASLHF. In DNA, the CDR3 is TGCGCCAGCAGCCAAGTGCAGGGCTCCGCGTCCCTCCACTTT.